Listed here are 10 T cell receptor beta chains from one sample, sequenced in a study of blood T cell repertoires in COVID-19. Sequenced by immunoSEQ multiplex PCR; TCRdb stores in-frame clones only, minus some. Among approximately 31,000 clones, approximately 86% were seen once, and the ten largest hold about 6%. The sample comprised peripheral blood. These receptors came from a woman aged 80 or older with active or convalescent COVID-19.

The CDR3 loop is CASSLSRGYTEAFF. The CDR3 DNA reads TGTGCCAGCAGTTTATCGCGGGGGTACACTGAAGCTTTCTTT. J is TRBJ1-1 and V is TRBV27; a weak D match, TRBD1 (5 bases). Trimming cost V 0 bases and J 3 bases, with 8 bases left between them. The length of the CDR3 is 14 residues. CDR1 and CDR2 from the germline V gene are MNHEY and SMNVEV (reference sequence).

V usage is TRBV3-1 (or the pseudogene TRBV3-2) and J usage is TRBJ1-1; no reliable D call. Trimming cost V 3 bases and J 4 bases, with 15 bases left between them. The CDR3 has 15 residues. Germline V gene lookup returns CDR1 LGHDT and CDR2 YNNKEL (reference sequence). The CDR3 region has the DNA TGTGCCAGCAGCCAGTTTCCGGGGTCTACCACTGAAGCTTTCTTT. This gives the protein CASSQFPGSTTEAFF.

The chain uses TRBV11-2 and TRBJ1-1, with D maybe TRBD1 (5 bases). V lost 1 base, J lost 5 bases, and 11 bases lay in between. The CDR3 totals 14 residues. Germline CDR1 reads SGHAT; CDR2 reads FQNNGV. The CDR3 DNA follows: TGTGCCAGCAGCTTAGCCCGGACACGGACTGAAGCTTTCTTT. The encoded protein is CASSLARTRTEAFF.

The rearrangement joins TRBV18 to TRBJ2-7, with a weak D call TRBD2 (6 bases). Germline V CDR1 and CDR2: KGHSH, LQKENI. V gave up 3 bases and J gave up 6 bases, with 9 bases separating them. There are 12 residues in the CDR3. DNA of the CDR3: TGTGCCAGCTCACCCGGGACTGTCGAGCAGTACTTC. Protein: CASSPGTVEQYF.

J is TRBJ1-6 and V is TRBV6-2 or TRBV6-3, with 9 nucleotides matching TRBD1. The CDR3 loop spans 16 amino acids. Trimming removed 2 bases from V and 13 bases from J; junction bases left unmatched: 12. The V gene's germline CDR1 is MNHEY and CDR2 SVGEGT. For the CDR3, the DNA is TGTGCCAGCAGTTACCCACCGGGACAGGGAAGGCTGCCCCTCCACTTT. Amino acid sequence: CASSYPPGQGRLPLHF.

V usage is TRBV27 and J usage is TRBJ2-7, with 8 bases that match TRBD1. The CDR3 contains 15 residues. Unmatched junction bases numbered 8, after V lost 5 bases and J lost 2 bases. In germline, CDR1 is MNHEY, CDR2 SMNVEV (reference sequence). The CDR3 sequence: CASSPRTGMAYEQYF. The CDR3 DNA is TGTGCCAGCAGTCCTCGGACAGGGATGGCCTACGAGCAGTACTTC.

This clone is a singleton in its sample. The rearrangement links TRBV7-2 to TRBJ2-1; maybe TRBD2 (5 bases). This CDR3 contains 12 residues. Deletions cut 5 bases from V and 9 bases from J, with 11 bases between. CDR1 is SGHTA and CDR2 is FQGNSA in the germline V gene. Here the CDR3 DNA reads TGTGCCAGCAGCCCCGATCGGGGTGAGCAGTTCTTC. This gives the protein CASSPDRGEQFF.

The rearrangement joins TRBV2 to TRBJ1-1; 9 nucleotides line up with TRBD1. Germline V gene sequence: CDR1 SNHLY, CDR2 FYNNEI. CDR3 length: 15 residues. Trimming removed 4 bases from V and 3 bases from J; junction bases left unmatched: 6. The CDR3: CASSVRDRADTEAFF. CDR3 DNA: TGTGCCAGCAGTGTCAGGGACAGGGCCGACACTGAAGCTTTCTTT.

This clone was picked up a small number of times. This rearrangement joins TRBV19 to TRBJ1-1; 8 nucleotides line up with TRBD1. This CDR3 spans 16 amino acids. After removal of 7 bases from V and 5 bases from J, the junction contained 15 bases not matched to a gene. Per the germline V gene, CDR1 is LNHDA and CDR2 is SQIVND (reference sequence). The CDR3 DNA sequence: TGTGCCAGTAACTCCCGGCAGGGGGCTAGAGAAACTGAAGCTTTCTTT. This translates into CASNSRQGARETEAFF. Together with reference TRBV19 and TRBJ1-1, the CDR3 gives the full variable domain: DGGITQSPKYLFRKEGQNVTLSCEQNLNHDAMYWYRQDPGQGLRLIYYSQIVNDFQKGDIAEGYSVSREKKESFPLTVTSAQKNPTAFYLCASNSRQGARETEAFFGQGTRLTVV.

This chain links TRBV5-4 with TRBJ2-7; a possible D gene is TRBD2 (5 bases). Per the germline V gene, CDR1 is SGHNT and CDR2 is YYREEE (reference sequence). Between the trimmed V and J ends, which lost 2 bases and 5 bases, there was a span of 14 bases. The CDR3 consists of 14 residues. CDR3 loop: CASSFDGILDEQYF. CDR3 nucleotides: TGTGCCAGCAGCTTTGACGGGATCCTCGACGAGCAGTACTTC. The entire variable domain, with the rest obtained from reference TRBV5-4 and TRBJ2-7, is as follows: ETGVTQSPTHLIKTRGQQVTLRCSSQSGHNTVSWYQQALGQGPQFIFQYYREEENGRGNFPPRFSGLQFPNYSSELNVNALELDDSALYLCASSFDGILDEQYFGPGTRLTVT.